This paragraph reports one T cell receptor beta chain. The antigen this receptor binds is unknown. No per-base quality is available; no much larger clone lies one base away. There are 14 amino acids in the CDR3, from cysteine to phenylalanine inclusive. Only CDR3 DNA remains: 42 bases, in frame from the first base. Between the V and J ends, shortened by 4 bases and 5 bases respectively, the junction contains 11 bases. The entry originates in a study of T cells in Graves' hyperthyroidism and ophthalmopathy (dated by TCRdb to between 2018 and 2021). Concerning the study at large: To identify TCR V-J signatures that set the groups apart, the researchers used a discovery cohort of 90 to 100 patients, made up of roughly 40 with Graves' ophthalmopathy and 57 with stable Graves' hyperthyroidism. Whether ophthalmopathy could be predicted prospectively was tested in an independent validation cohort made up of 18 hyperthyroidism patients plus 17 patients who later progressed to ophthalmopathy. The 100 discovery patients were randomly split 7:3 into training and test sets. The study also compared thyroid tissue and blood T-cell repertoires from roughly 6 Graves' hyperthyroidism patients. Once sampling was done, hyperthyroidism patients were given methimazole at a starting dose of 30 mg daily, whereas ophthalmopathy patients were given high-dose intravenous methylprednisolone. The paper describes TCR Vbeta CDR3 sequencing of roughly 130 peripheral blood samples, made up of about 41 ophthalmopathy patients, 70 to 80 hyperthyroidism patients and 17 progressor patients. Results and caveats for the whole study, not just this receptor: In cross-validation, a model built on a 13 V-J signature told ophthalmopathy apart from stable hyperthyroidism with approximately 90% sensitivity and about 81% specificity, and in testing the same model reached 80%/75%. No statistical method was used to set the sample size in advance, and investigators knew the group allocation. Most expanded thyroid clonotypes (frequency above 0.001) were also detected in blood, a finding suggesting that blood repertoires may reflect thyroid immune responses. In validation, the model predicted progression to ophthalmopathy a median of 6.5 months before onset, with about 67% sensitivity and roughly 79% specificity.

The TCR beta CDR3 regions were amplified from the RNA transcripts. The TCR CDR3 was subjected to a first round of RT-PCR using the HTBI primer set and the Qiagen OneStep RT-PCR kit. Libraries were constructed in a second round of multiplex PCR, after which size selection and purification were performed. Sequencing of the libraries was done on an Illumina HiSeq2000 using paired-end 100 bp reads. The paper's processing steps were these. SOAPnuke was used to process the raw data, removing reads that contained adapters or uncalled bases, had a mean Phred below 15, or lacked an exact match to the constant primer or identifier. COPE v1.2.5 was used to merge the high-quality paired reads, and each unique nucleotide sequence was defined as a clonotype. Clonotypes were aligned to IMGT TRBV, TRBD and TRBJ reference segments using MiTCR v1.1. Only V-J combinations with frequency above 0.0001, covering roughly 99% of repertoires, were analysed. The TCS score was defined as F50 (clonal expansion) divided by E x V (chaos), with BLOSUM62-based TCRdist calculated between CDR3 peptides within each V-J. Welch's t-statistics and random forest reduced approximately 520 V-J features to fewer than 15, which were used in a naive Bayes classifier (R e1071). Thyroid-blood repertoire similarity was quantified with the Morisita-Horn index. Using fastp at Q25 and MiXCR, TCRdb reprocessed the public reads and kept productive beta chains. Rows are unified per CDR3 protein, each entry keeping the most common DNA and genes. TCRdb's processing, not the authors' own work, is the source of the V and J calls. This sample gives a few hundred thousand distinct CDR3 sequences in total; 35% to 50% of them show up just once. The top ten clonotypes cover 44% of the sample.

Any patient with an uncontrolled infection, another autoimmune disease, pregnancy or lactation was excluded. Diagnoses were based on clinical symptoms, serum thyroxine and TRAb, thyroid ultrasound and orbital computed tomography. Total RNA was extracted using Trizol reagent, and RNA quality was assessed on an Agilent 2100 Bioanalyzer. Material for sequencing was peripheral blood or thyroid tissue (not recorded which). Rearrangement joined TRBV12-3 or TRBV12-4 to TRBJ1-4, with TRBD1 as a weak D call on 5 bases. The receptor was derived from an adult woman with Graves' disease, either hyperthyroidism or ophthalmopathy (not recorded which). The DNA sequence reads TGTGCCAGCAGTTCAGACAGTGCCAATGAAAAACTGTTTTTT. This is translated as CASSSDSANEKLFF.